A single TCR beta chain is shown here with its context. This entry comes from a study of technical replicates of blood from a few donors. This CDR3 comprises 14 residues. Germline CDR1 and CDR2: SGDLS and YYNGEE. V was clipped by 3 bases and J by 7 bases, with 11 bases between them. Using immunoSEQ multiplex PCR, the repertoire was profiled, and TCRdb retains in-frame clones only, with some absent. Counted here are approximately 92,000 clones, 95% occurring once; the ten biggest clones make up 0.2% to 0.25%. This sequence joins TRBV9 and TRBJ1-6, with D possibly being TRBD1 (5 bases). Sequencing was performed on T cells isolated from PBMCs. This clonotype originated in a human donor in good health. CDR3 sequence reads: CASSATGGNSPLHF. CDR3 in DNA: TGTGCCAGCAGCGCCACAGGAGGGAATTCACCCCTCCACTTT.